This T cell receptor (beta chain) was recorded in a study of cytomegalovirus exposure and HLA in healthy donors. TCRdb's table, derived via immunoSEQ multiplex PCR, lists solely in-frame clones and lacks some. The sample includes over 200,000 clones, around 90% of them seen just once. The CDR3 covers 18 residues. V lost 3 bases and J 4 bases, leaving 22 bases between the germline ends. Germline loops: CDR1 MDHEN, CDR2 SYDVKM. This sequence joins TRBV28 and TRBJ2-1; a possible D gene is TRBD1 (6 bases). This clonotype was sampled from a young woman in good health and CMV-seropositive. Sequences were obtained from PBMCs. Written as DNA, the CDR3 is TGTGCCAGCAGTTTCCTTGACCCGACAGGTTTAAGGTACAATGAGCAGTTCTTC. It yields the protein CASSFLDPTGLRYNEQFF.